The entry below describes one TCR beta chain. Its antigen specificity is not known. Within one base of it there is no much larger clone, and no base qualities were kept. The sample originates from a study of blood T cell repertoires in COVID-19 (dated by TCRdb to the early 2020s). Study-level background: Collaborator samples came from the United States, Italy and Spain and covered acute and convalescent phases of COVID-19. The material from the prospective study consisted of cDNA or gDNA derived from T cells, B-cell-depleted T cells, or PBMCs. The dataset comprised deeply sampled blood TCRbeta repertoires from subjects exposed to, actively infected with, or recovered from COVID-19. The repertoires were released in a freely available public database intended as a resource for research on the immune response to SARS-CoV-2. The samples were drawn from two sources: the first 160 participants of the ongoing ImmuneRACE study, and some 1,300 subjects contributed by 6 global collaborators. A de-identified subject ID, COVID-19 status, age in years and sex were almost always included in the sample metadata. HLA class I and class II types, where available, came from metadata supplied by the sample provider rather than from assay-based typing.

Participants in the prospective study were aged roughly 18 to 90 years, lived in about two dozen United States geographic areas, and enrolled through a virtual design. To assign participants to cohorts, the prospective study relied on clinical history that participants themselves reported in a screening survey and a study questionnaire. Recovered participants in ImmuneRACE Cohort 3 were defined as having two consecutive negative NP/OP PCR tests, clearance from a healthcare professional, or resolution of symptoms. Each participant in the prospective study had whole blood, serum and a nasopharyngeal or oropharyngeal swab collected by mobile phlebotomists. Participants in the prospective study had the option to provide additional blood draws and questionnaires over an approximately 2-month period. Before DNA extraction, prospective study blood samples were shipped either frozen or at room temperature.

Study-level results and caveats: The amount of clinical and demographic metadata varied by source and participant and was provided uncurated.

The immunoSEQ Assay, a bias-controlled multiplex PCR, was used to amplify TCRbeta CDR3 regions from genomic DNA. In the original analysis: Within the assay, amplification of reference gene primers was used to estimate how many nucleated cells each sample contained. Sequence reads were collapsed and filtered to measure the absolute abundance of every unique TCRbeta CDR3 rearrangement. For each sample, productive Simpson clonality was calculated as the square root of Simpson's diversity index over productive rearrangements. The clones in this table, taken by TCRdb from immuneACCESS, are in-frame only. Not every clone is retained; where verified, under half of the shortfall comes from an unresolved V gene, and the cause of the rest is unknown. V, J and clone size are taken as reported in that table, and D and trimming were inferred from the DNA itself. The sample table lists 300,000 to 400,000 clones, 85% to 90% of them with a count of one. Of the sample, 0.9% to 1.1% falls within the top ten clones.

Trimming at the junction amounts to 1 base on V and 15 bases on J, and the germline ends lie 13 bases apart. Reading from cysteine to phenylalanine, the CDR3 counts 12 amino acids. Here the CDR3 DNA is all that survives: 36 bases in frame from base 1. The germline V gene supplies CDR1 SGHAT and CDR2 FQNNGV. This TCR came from a man between 18 and 29 years old who had recovered from COVID-19. Source material: PBMCs or T cells enriched from blood (not recorded which). The chain is assembled from TRBV11-2 and TRBJ2-4, and TRBD1 may be the D gene, going by 5 matching bases. In nucleotides, the sequence is TGTGCCAGCAGCTTAGCTCTGGGGCCACGGTACTTC. Its protein is CASSLALGPRYF.